The 28 T cell receptor beta chains presented below share a single source sample, sequenced in a study of T cell repertoires in cytomegalovirus infection. TCRdb reprocessed the reads with MiXCR, giving one entry per CDR3 protein. The sample yields some 300,000 distinct CDR3 sequences, roughly 13% seen once. Sequenced: PBMCs. These receptors all stem from a human donor in good health (CMV status not recorded). Some clones in this sample may be carry-over from other donors' samples.

This rearrangement joins TRBV29-1 to TRBJ2-7; 7 positions agree with TRBD1. Germline loops: CDR1 SQVTM, CDR2 ANQGSEA. Losses at the gene ends were 5 bases for V and 2 bases for J; bases not matched to a gene: 6. The CDR3 runs to 13 residues. The CDR3 region is CSVTTGIAYEQYF. The CDR3 coding sequence is TGCAGCGTTACGACAGGGATAGCCTACGAGCAGTACTTC.

The CDR3 sequence is CASTPSWGSGEQFF. The CDR3 nucleotides read TGTGCCAGCACTCCTAGCTGGGGGAGTGGTGAGCAGTTCTTC. This chain uses TRBV12-3 or TRBV12-4 with TRBJ2-1; either TRBD1 or TRBD2 may supply D (5 bases each). Between the trimmed V and J ends, which lost 7 bases and 9 bases, there was a span of 19 bases. The CDR3 is made up of 14 amino acids.

This clonotype was recorded a few times. The J gene is TRBJ1-1, the V gene TRBV28, with 7 bases identical to TRBD1. The CDR3 covers 17 residues. Losses at the gene ends were 2 bases for V and 1 base for J; bases not matched to a gene: 10. Germline CDR1 and CDR2: MDHEN and SYDVKM. CDR3 DNA sequence: TGTGCCAGCAGTTTAGTGGGTTTGACAGGGAGGAACACTGAAGCTTTCTTT. Translation gives CASSLVGLTGRNTEAFF.

The sample holds a few counts of this clonotype. The J gene is TRBJ2-7, the V gene TRBV6-1; 13 positions agree with TRBD2. V lost 6 bases, J lost 7 bases, and 3 bases stayed unmatched. Germline CDR1 MNHNS, CDR2 SASEGT. CDR3 length: 13 amino acids. The CDR3 DNA reads as TGTGCCAGCAGCGGGACTAGCGGGACTGAGCAGTACTTC. This encodes CASSGTSGTEQYF.

The gene calls are TRBV20-1 and TRBJ2-7, with D unclear. V was trimmed by 6 bases and J by 2 bases, leaving 14 bases between them. The germline gives CDR1 DFQATT, CDR2 SNEGSKA (reference sequence). The CDR3 extends over 13 amino acids. As DNA, the CDR3 is TGCAGTGCCCCCGTGGATCCGCCCTACGAGCAGTACTTC. This translates into CSAPVDPPYEQYF.

The chain recombines TRBV6-2 or TRBV6-3 with TRBJ1-2; TRBD1 matches 8 bases. J was trimmed by 4 bases and V by 6 bases; bases with no gene match: 1. The CDR3 totals 12 residues. The germline CDR1 and CDR2 sequences are MNHEY and SVGEGT. In nucleotides, the CDR3 is TGTGCCAGCAGAGGGACAGGCTATGGCTACACCTTC. Protein product: CASRGTGYGYTF.

There are a few counts of this clonotype. The chain is built from TRBV7-9 and TRBJ2-7, with TRBD2 identical over 7 bases. With V trimmed by 3 bases and J by 0 bases, 5 bases remained unmatched. Germline assignment: CDR1 SEHNR and CDR2 FQNEAQ (reference sequence). The CDR3 has 15 amino acids. This CDR3 reads CASSFGLGLSYEQYF. The CDR3, as DNA: TGTGCCAGCAGCTTTGGACTAGGTCTCTCCTACGAGCAGTACTTC.

This chain uses TRBV7-6 with TRBJ2-1; 7 bases map to TRBD2. The CDR3 has 12 amino acids. Germline CDR1 is SGHVS and CDR2 is FNYEAQ. For the CDR3, the DNA is TGTGGGTCCGGGAGGAAGTACAATGAGCAGTTCTTC. It translates to CGSGRKYNEQFF.

This clonotype was detected only a few times. The chain has TRBV14 and TRBJ1-1; D remains ambiguous. The CDR3 is 15 residues long. Per germline, CDR1 SGHDN and CDR2 FVKESK. V lost 2 bases, J lost 1 base, and 11 bases lay in between. The CDR3 loop is CASSQSWTGNTEAFF. In DNA, the CDR3 is TGTGCCAGCAGCCAATCCTGGACCGGGAACACTGAAGCTTTCTTT. The entire variable domain, with the rest obtained from reference TRBV14 and TRBJ1-1, is as follows: EAGVTQFPSHSVIEKGQTVTLRCDPISGHDNLYWYRRVMGKEIKFLLHFVKESKQDESGMPNNRFLAERTGGTYSTLKVQPAELEDSGVYFCASSQSWTGNTEAFFGQGTRLTVV.

The chain carries TRBV20-1 and TRBJ1-2; D is unclear. Germline loops: CDR1 DFQATT, CDR2 SNEGSKA (reference sequence). V gave up 3 bases and J gave up 2 bases, with 16 bases separating them. The CDR3 runs 15 residues. CDR3 residues: CSAREDRVENYGYTF. CDR3 nucleotides: TGCAGTGCTAGGGAAGATAGGGTCGAGAACTATGGCTACACCTTC.

This chain joins TRBV6-1 and TRBJ2-2; D is ambiguous. The germline V and J ends were trimmed by 5 bases and 6 bases, with 13 bases remaining between them. This CDR3 contains 14 residues. Looked up from germline, CDR1 is MNHNS and CDR2 is SASEGT. The CDR3 DNA follows: TGTGCCAGCAGTCTTTACCGCAAGGCCGGGGAGCTGTTTTTT. Translating it yields CASSLYRKAGELFF.

This clonotype was seen a few times. The chain joins TRBV6-6 to TRBJ2-7; D is unresolved. CDR3 length: 13 amino acids. Germline V gene data show CDR1 as MNHNY and CDR2 as SVGAGI (reference sequence). Between the trimmed V and J ends, which lost 2 bases and 4 bases, there was a span of 9 bases. The CDR3 DNA is TGTGCCAGCAGTTACAGTCCGGCTTACGAGCAGTACTTC. Translation gives CASSYSPAYEQYF.

This clonotype was detected ten times or more. The chain has TRBV5-7 and TRBJ2-6, with TRBD1 matching 8 bases. TRBV5-7 is sorted into the ORF group, with uncertain function. The CDR3 sequence is 17 residues long. Trimming cost V 0 bases and J 0 bases; bases outside gene matches: 2. The CDR3 is CASSLETGASGANVLTF. CDR3 in DNA: TGTGCCAGCAGCTTGGAGACAGGGGCCTCTGGGGCCAACGTCCTGACTTTC.

In this sample, this clonotype turned up many times. The chain couples TRBV6-4 to TRBJ2-1; unclear D gene. The length of the CDR3 is 14 residues. Germline assignment: CDR1 MRHNA and CDR2 SNTAGT. Trimming removed 0 bases from V and 7 bases from J, with 10 bases in between. The CDR3 DNA reads TGTGCCAGCAGTGACTCCATCGAGGCGAATGAGCAGTTCTTC. This encodes CASSDSIEANEQFF.

This clonotype came up many times. The chain joins TRBV20-1 to TRBJ1-2; TRBD1 matches at 8 bases. CDR1 DFQATT and CDR2 SNEGSKA come from the germline V gene (reference sequence). V lost 5 bases to trimming and J lost 7 bases; unmatched junction nucleotides: 9. CDR3 length: 13 residues. CDR3 protein: CSASIGTGSGYTF. The CDR3 DNA sequence: TGCAGTGCTTCCATTGGGACAGGAAGTGGCTACACCTTC.

This clonotype was counted only a few times. This sequence joins TRBV7-3 and TRBJ1-1; D may be TRBD1 (5 bases). V lost 4 bases, J lost 4 bases, and 13 bases lay in between. Germline CDR1 SGHTA, CDR2 FQGTGA. This CDR3 comprises 14 residues. This CDR3 reads CASSSQGIVTEAFF. Here the CDR3 DNA reads TGTGCCAGCAGCTCCCAGGGTATAGTCACTGAAGCTTTCTTT.

V usage is TRBV29-1 and J usage is TRBJ1-2, with D hard to call. The CDR3 length is 11 residues. Trimming took 3 bases from V and 7 from J, leaving 9 bases between them. CDR1 and CDR2 from the germline V gene are SQVTM and ANQGSEA. The CDR3 nucleotides read TGCAGCGTTGATACCTTGGGTGGCTACACCTTC. Translated: CSVDTLGGYTF.

The rearrangement links TRBV20-1 to TRBJ2-7, with 8 bases aligning to TRBD1. The CDR3 extends over 13 amino acids. Germline loops: CDR1 DFQATT, CDR2 SNEGSKA (reference sequence). The ends lost 5 bases at V and 0 bases at J; junction bases unmatched: 3. The CDR3 loop reads CSALDRDSYEQYF. The CDR3 DNA follows: TGCAGTGCTTTGGACAGGGACTCCTACGAGCAGTACTTC.

In its sample, this clonotype was seen a few times. The genes are TRBV19 and TRBJ1-2; D might be TRBD1 (5 bases). V gave up 3 bases and J gave up 5 bases, with 16 bases separating them. The CDR3 covers 15 residues. The germline V gene has CDR1 LNHDA and CDR2 SQIVND (reference sequence). In DNA, the CDR3 is TGTGCCAGTAGTATTTTCGGCGGGACGCTTTATGGCTACACCTTC. Its translation is CASSIFGGTLYGYTF.

This clonotype appeared many times. The rearrangement links TRBV7-2 to TRBJ2-7; 7 bases map to TRBD2. This CDR3 comprises 17 residues. V lost 1 base and J lost 5; bases outside the gene matches: 14. The germline CDR1 and CDR2 sequences are SGHTA and FQGNSA. For the CDR3, the DNA is TGTGCCAGCAGCTTAGGGAGCGGTTTTGGCGGGAGCCACGAGCAGTACTTC. Translation gives CASSLGSGFGGSHEQYF.

The table lists this clonotype with a few counts. The chain joins TRBV7-3 to TRBJ2-5; no clear D. This CDR3 has 14 residues. Germline-derived CDR1 and CDR2 are SGHTA and FQGTGA. V was shortened by 1 base and J by 3 bases, with 9 bases between the two germline ends. The DNA for the CDR3 is TGTGCCAGCAGCTTAAGAGGACCTAAAGAGACCCAGTACTTC. Protein sequence: CASSLRGPKETQYF. Using reference TRBV7-3 and TRBJ2-5 for the parts outside the CDR3, the full variable domain is GAGVSQTPSNKVTEKGKYVELRCDPISGHTALYWYRQSLGQGPEFLIYFQGTGAADDSGLPNDRFFAVRPEGSVSTLKIQRTERGDSAVYLCASSLRGPKETQYFGPGTRLLVL.

The DNA of the CDR3 is TGTGCCAGCAGCCAACGAGCGGGGACCCAGTACTTC. The encoded protein is CASSQRAGTQYF. The genes are TRBV11-2 and TRBJ2-5; perhaps TRBD2 as D (6 bases). CDR1 and CDR2 (germline): SGHAT, FQNNGV. The CDR3 is 12 residues long. The V gene lost 5 bases and the J gene lost 7 bases, with 11 bases spanning the gap.

This clonotype occurred many times. The V and J genes are TRBV7-6 and TRBJ2-1; TRBD2 matches at 8 bases. V lost 5 bases and J lost 7; bases outside the gene matches: 10. Germline V gene data show CDR1 as SGHVS and CDR2 as FNYEAQ. The CDR3 totals 15 residues. CDR3 coding DNA: TGTGCCAGCAGCCCACGGGACGGGGGGGCAAATGAGCAGTTCTTC. This encodes CASSPRDGGANEQFF.

The chain has TRBV2 and TRBJ1-5, with 7 bases that match TRBD1. CDR1 and CDR2 from the germline V gene are SNHLY and FYNNEI. The CDR3 loop spans 15 amino acids. V lost 6 bases, J lost 3 bases, and 8 bases stayed unmatched. As DNA, the CDR3 is TGTGCCAGCAGCGAGACAGGGTCCCCCAATCAGCCCCAGCATTTT. Amino acids: CASSETGSPNQPQHF.

In this sample, this clonotype turned up many times. V gene TRBV20-1 combines with J gene TRBJ2-5; 8 positions agree with TRBD1. The trim removed 4 bases at V and 3 bases at J, leaving 7 bases unmatched. The V gene's germline CDR1 is DFQATT and CDR2 SNEGSKA (reference sequence). The CDR3 length is 14 residues. The chain's CDR3 is CSAKTGTGEETQYF. CDR3 bases: TGCAGTGCTAAAACCGGGACAGGTGAAGAGACCCAGTACTTC.

This clonotype was seen a few times. The rearrangement joins TRBV6-5 to TRBJ2-1; the D is unclear. The germline V and J ends were trimmed by 7 bases and 4 bases, with 5 bases remaining between them. This CDR3 has 11 amino acids. Germline-derived CDR1 and CDR2 are MNHEY and SVGAGI. In DNA, the CDR3 is TGTGCCAGCAATAAGTACAATGAGCAGTTCTTC. It translates to CASNKYNEQFF.

The gene calls are TRBV6-6 and TRBJ1-2, with 9 bases fitting TRBD1. Germline CDR1 MNHNY, CDR2 SVGAGI (reference sequence). The ends lost 4 bases at V and 7 bases at J; junction bases unmatched: 7. The CDR3 totals 14 residues. The CDR3 DNA sequence: TGTGCCAGCAGTTTTGGGGACAGGGTTGGTGGCTACACCTTC. This sequence encodes CASSFGDRVGGYTF.

This clonotype was seen only a few times. The chain recombines TRBV7-9 with TRBJ1-4; D ambiguous. CDR3 length: 14 residues. V was pared by 2 bases and J by 7 bases, with 11 bases between. Germline CDR1 reads SEHNR; CDR2 reads FQNEAQ (reference sequence). This CDR3 is CASSLPRFTEKLFF. In nucleotides, the CDR3 is TGTGCCAGCAGCTTACCCAGGTTTACTGAAAAACTGTTTTTT.